This T cell receptor (beta chain) stems from a study of blood T cell repertoires in COVID-19. In the study overall: COVID-19 samples collected from the United States, Italy and Spain covered acute and convalescent phases. The analysed material was cDNA or gDNA that came from T cells, B-cell-depleted T cells, or PBMCs.

This CDR3 comprises 15 residues. V lost 3 bases, J lost 3 bases, and 7 bases stayed unmatched. Germline assignment: CDR1 LGHNT and CDR2 FRNRAP. Study processing details: Nucleated cell number was recorded as an estimate derived from reference gene primer amplification. Measured with immunoSEQ multiplex PCR; TCRdb has only the in-frame clones, and not every one. The V and J calls and the clone size are those of that table, but D and trimming were determined from the DNA. Of 200,000 or so clones in the sample, under 90% are singletons; the top ten hold 5% to 6.5%. The receptor's source is a man older than 75 with acute or convalescent COVID-19. The gene calls are TRBV12-5 and TRBJ2-5; 7 bases match TRBD1. The sequenced sample consisted of peripheral blood. This chain's CDR3 is CASGFGRGREETQYF. CDR3 coding DNA: TGTGCTAGTGGTTTCGGAAGGGGGCGGGAAGAGACCCAGTACTTC.